The entry that follows covers one T cell receptor (beta chain) sequence. What it binds is not known. This entry belongs to a study of cytomegalovirus exposure and HLA in healthy donors. Study-wide results and caveats: Most TCR sequences showed up rarely, but some public TCRs showed up in many donors. Apart from CMV serostatus, no immune exposure information was available.

The CDR3 consists of 15 residues. Trimming pared 0 bases from V and 1 base from J, leaving 9 bases between. CDR1 SGHRS and CDR2 YFSETQ come from the germline V gene. Researchers ran the PCR with 60 Vbeta and 13 Jbeta primers. Here immunoSEQ multiplex PCR was the method, and the copy in TCRdb shows in-frame clones only, minus some. The sample yields roughly 100,000 clones, roughly 80% seen once. The clonotype comes from a man between 25 and 39 years old in good health and CMV-seropositive. Sequencing was carried out using PBMCs. The chain combines TRBV5-1 with TRBJ2-3; no firm D call. CDR3 DNA: TGCGCCAGCAGCTTGGAACCACGGGGCACAGATACGCAGTATTTT. Translating gives CASSLEPRGTDTQYF.